This passage covers 8 T cell receptor beta chains from one sample sequenced in a study of blood T cell repertoires in COVID-19. Sequencing used immunoSEQ multiplex PCR; TCRdb keeps in-frame clones, though not all of them. Here the sample spans 240,000 or so clones, roughly four fifths being singletons. Sequenced sample: peripheral blood. The receptors originated from a man aged 30 to 39 who had recovered from COVID-19.

For this clone: Sequence at one end of the junction differs from germline and may be a read error. The J gene is TRBJ1-5, the V gene TRBV12-5, with 12 nucleotides matching TRBD1. This CDR3 contains 19 residues. CDR1 and CDR2 from the germline V gene are LGHNT and FRNRAP. CDR3 loop: CASGLRDRGLLYSNQPQHF. Here the CDR3 DNA reads TGTGCTAGCGGTTTGCGGGACAGGGGGCTGCTTTATAGCAATCAGCCCCAGCATTTT.

The chain uses TRBV11-3 and TRBJ2-2, with 11 bases identical to TRBD2. The ends lost 0 bases at V and 4 bases at J; junction bases unmatched: 4. Germline CDR1 and CDR2: SGHNT and YENEEA. The CDR3 is made up of 17 amino acids. CDR3 in amino acids: CASSLDELAGVTGELFF. DNA of the CDR3: TGTGCCAGCAGCTTAGACGAACTAGCGGGGGTCACCGGGGAGCTGTTTTTT. Filled out from reference TRBV11-3 and TRBJ2-2, the complete variable domain reads EAGVVQSPRYKIIEKKQPVAFWCNPISGHNTLYWYLQNLGQGPELLIRYENEEAVDDSQLPKDRFSAERLKGVDSTLKIQPAELGDSAVYLCASSLDELAGVTGELFFGEGSRLTVL.

This sequence joins TRBV7-3 and TRBJ2-1; D possibly corresponds to TRBD2 (6 bases). This CDR3 comprises 12 residues. Germline loops: CDR1 SGHTA, CDR2 FQGTGA. The germline V and J ends were trimmed by 5 bases and 10 bases, with 12 bases remaining between them. The CDR3 region is CASSPARGEQFF. The CDR3 coding sequence is TGTGCCAGCAGCCCTGCTCGGGGGGAGCAGTTCTTC.

This chain uses TRBV6-1 with TRBJ1-2; the D is unclear. This CDR3 has 14 amino acids. Germline V gene lookup returns CDR1 MNHNS and CDR2 SASEGT. V was pared by 3 bases and J by 5 bases, with 13 bases between. In DNA form, the CDR3 reads TGTGCCAGCAGTGATGCACGGGGTCGGTATGGCTACACCTTC. This gives the protein CASSDARGRYGYTF.

The rearrangement links TRBV2 to TRBJ1-1; D possibly corresponds to TRBD1 (5 bases). The CDR3 loop spans 11 amino acids. With 10 bases removed from V and 11 bases from J, the gap between germline ends came to 17 bases. The V gene's germline CDR1 is SNHLY and CDR2 FYNNEI. The CDR3 here is CANYRGERAFF. The DNA of the CDR3 is TGTGCCAACTACCGGGGGGAGAGGGCTTTCTTT. Variable domain in full (rest from reference TRBV2 and TRBJ1-1): EPEVTQTPSHQVTQMGQEVILRCVPISNHLYFYWYRQILGQKVEFLVSFYNNEISEKSEIFDDQFSVERPDGSNFTLKIRSTKLEDSAMYFCANYRGERAFFGQGTRLTVV.

The chain combines TRBV28 with TRBJ1-3; 7 nucleotides match TRBD1. Germline lookup yields CDR1 MDHEN and CDR2 SYDVKM. CDR3 length: 16 residues. The V and J ends lost 5 bases and 0 bases, in that order; junction bases with no gene match: 7. The CDR3 bases are TGTGCCAGCAGTACCCCGGGACAGAACTCTGGAAACACCATATATTTT. Translating it yields CASSTPGQNSGNTIYF.

CDR3 DNA sequence: TGTGCCAGCTCACCAGAACTAGCGGGGATCTACAATGAGCAGTTCTTC. As protein: CASSPELAGIYNEQFF. V gene TRBV18 combines with J gene TRBJ2-1, with 10 bases identical to TRBD2. The CDR3 length is 16 residues. Germline CDR1 and CDR2: KGHSH and LQKENI. The V and J ends lost 2 bases and 3 bases, in that order; junction bases with no gene match: 4.

The chain has TRBV5-1 and TRBJ2-6; D not certain. V was cut by 0 bases and J by 0 bases, with 4 bases left in between. CDR1 SGHRS and CDR2 YFSETQ come from the germline V gene. The CDR3 is 15 residues long. The DNA for the CDR3 is TGCGCCAGCAGCTTGGGGAGCTCTGGGGCCAACGTCCTGACTTTC. It encodes CASSLGSSGANVLTF.